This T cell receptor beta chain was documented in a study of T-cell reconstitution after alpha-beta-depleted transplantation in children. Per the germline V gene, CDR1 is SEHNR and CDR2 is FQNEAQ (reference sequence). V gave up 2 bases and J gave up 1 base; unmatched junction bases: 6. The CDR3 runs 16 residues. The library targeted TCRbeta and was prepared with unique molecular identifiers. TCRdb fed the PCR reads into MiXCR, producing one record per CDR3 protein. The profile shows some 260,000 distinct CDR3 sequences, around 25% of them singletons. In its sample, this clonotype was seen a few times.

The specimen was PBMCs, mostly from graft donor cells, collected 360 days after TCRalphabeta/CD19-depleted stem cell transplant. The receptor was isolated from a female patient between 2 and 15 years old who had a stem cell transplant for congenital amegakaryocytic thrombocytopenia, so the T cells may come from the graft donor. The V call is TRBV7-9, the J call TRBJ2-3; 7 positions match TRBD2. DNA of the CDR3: TGTGCCAGCAGCTTATTCCTAGCGGAGGGCACAGATACGCAGTATTTT. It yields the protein CASSLFLAEGTDTQYF.